These T cell receptor beta chains were read from a single sample in a study of T cells in Graves' hyperthyroidism and ophthalmopathy. TCRdb reprocessed the multiplex PCR reads with MiXCR, giving one entry per CDR3 protein. This sample has about 540,000 distinct CDR3 sequences; about 43% occur once, and the top ten carry roughly 8.2%. The sample consisted of peripheral blood or thyroid tissue (not recorded which). All receptors derive from a woman between 18 and 29 years old with Graves' hyperthyroidism. Both conserved end residues are part of each CDR3.

V gene	J gene	CDR3 protein
TRBV2	TRBJ2-1	CASSEGVGQTYNEQFF
TRBV20-1	TRBJ1-3	CSARDLGNTIYF
TRBV13	TRBJ1-4	CASSPTGADEKLFF
TRBV5-1	TRBJ2-7	CASNLYPGGAGVGEQYF
TRBV5-5	TRBJ1-2	CASSLEASYGYTF
TRBV7-8	TRBJ2-7	CASSRPGLAGGDKYF
TRBV5-1	TRBJ2-5	CASSLLTGGQETQYF
TRBV6-1	TRBJ1-2	CASSARGLNYGYTF
TRBV7-6	TRBJ1-2	CASSRGDRSSGYTF
TRBV7-2	TRBJ1-2	CASSLILGRASF
TRBV25-1	TRBJ1-1	CASSERDFTEAFF
TRBV12-5	TRBJ1-2	CASGPLDYRHYGYTF
TRBV20-1	TRBJ2-2	CSARREGTGELFF
TRBV10-3	TRBJ2-3	CAIRTEPSTDTQYF
TRBV3-1	TRBJ2-3	CASSPTGTSTDTQYF
TRBV27	TRBJ2-7	CASSSPSREQYF